The source of this T cell receptor (beta chain) is a study of OX40 agonist ivuxolimab in advanced cancers. Across the study: Therapy given before enrollment (anti-PD-1, anti-PD-L1 or anti-CTLA-4) was allowed, and roughly 42% had some.

TCRdb's table, derived via immunoSEQ multiplex PCR, lists solely in-frame clones and lacks some. The sample comprises around 70,000 clones, roughly 86% of which are singletons, and under 7.5% rests with the top ten. The CDR3 runs to 14 residues. The ends were cut back, 2 bases at V and 2 bases at J, with 7 bases in the middle. Germline V lookup: CDR1 MNHEY, CDR2 SVGAGI. Autoimmune disease history or systemic immunosuppression meant exclusion. The chain links TRBV6-5 to TRBJ1-3; tentative D call: TRBD1 (5 bases). This receptor was identified in an adult with an advanced solid tumor such as melanoma, head and neck, liver or kidney cancer. The sample was CD4+ or CD8+ T cells sorted from blood, taken in a trial of the OX40 agonist ivuxolimab. CDR3 amino acids: CASSYGRAGNTIYF. The CDR3 nucleotides read TGTGCCAGCAGTTACGGCAGGGCTGGAAACACCATATATTTT.